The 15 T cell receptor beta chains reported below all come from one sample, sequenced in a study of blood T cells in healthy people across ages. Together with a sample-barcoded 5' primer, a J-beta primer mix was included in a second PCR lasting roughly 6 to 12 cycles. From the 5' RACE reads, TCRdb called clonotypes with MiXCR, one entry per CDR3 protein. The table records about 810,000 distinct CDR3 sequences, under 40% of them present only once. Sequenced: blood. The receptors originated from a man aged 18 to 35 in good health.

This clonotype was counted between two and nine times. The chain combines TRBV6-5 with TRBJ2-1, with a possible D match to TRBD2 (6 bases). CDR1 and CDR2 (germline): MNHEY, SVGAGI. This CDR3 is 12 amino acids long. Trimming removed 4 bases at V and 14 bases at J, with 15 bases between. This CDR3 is CASSSPEAGKFF. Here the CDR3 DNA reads TGTGCCAGCAGTTCCCCCGAGGCGGGGAAGTTCTTC.

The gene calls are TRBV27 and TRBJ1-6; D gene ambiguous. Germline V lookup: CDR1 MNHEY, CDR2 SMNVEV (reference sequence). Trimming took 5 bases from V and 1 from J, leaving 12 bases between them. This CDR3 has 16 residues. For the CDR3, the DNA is TGTGCCAGCAGTCTTGATGGGTGGTCCTATAATTCACCCCTCCACTTT. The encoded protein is CASSLDGWSYNSPLHF.

CDR3 amino acids: CASSPGTGYSPLHF. CDR3 sequence (DNA): TGTGCCAGCAGCCCAGGGACAGGGTATTCACCCCTCCACTTT. The chain is built from TRBV7-2 and TRBJ1-6, with 9 bases identical to TRBD1. Germline trimming cut 5 bases from V and 8 bases from J; bases unmatched to any gene: 4. CDR1 and CDR2 from the germline V gene are SGHTA and FQGNSA. The CDR3 loop spans 14 amino acids.

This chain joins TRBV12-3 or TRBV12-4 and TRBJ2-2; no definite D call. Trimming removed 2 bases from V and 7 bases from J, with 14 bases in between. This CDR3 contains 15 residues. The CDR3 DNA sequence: TGTGCCAGCAGTTTAAACACCCTTTGTGACGGGGAGCTGTTTTTT. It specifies CASSLNTLCDGELFF.

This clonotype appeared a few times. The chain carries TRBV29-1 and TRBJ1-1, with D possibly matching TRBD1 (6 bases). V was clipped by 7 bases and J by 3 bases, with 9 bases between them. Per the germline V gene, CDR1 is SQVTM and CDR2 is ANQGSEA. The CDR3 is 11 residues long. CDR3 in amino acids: CSGEGDTEAFF. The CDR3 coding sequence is TGCAGCGGCGAGGGGGACACTGAAGCTTTCTTT.

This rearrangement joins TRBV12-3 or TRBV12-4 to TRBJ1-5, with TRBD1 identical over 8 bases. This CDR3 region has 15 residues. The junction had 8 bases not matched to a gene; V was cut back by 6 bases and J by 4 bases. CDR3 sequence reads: CASSTGQGGNQPQHF. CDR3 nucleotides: TGTGCCAGCAGCACCGGACAGGGTGGAAATCAGCCCCAGCATTTT.

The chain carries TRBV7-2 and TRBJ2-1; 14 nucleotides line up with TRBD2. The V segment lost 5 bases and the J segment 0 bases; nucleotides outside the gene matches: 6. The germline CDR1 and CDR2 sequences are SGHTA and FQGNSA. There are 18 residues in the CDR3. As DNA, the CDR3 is TGTGCCAGCAGCCCGGGACTAGCGGGGGCTTACTCCTACAATGAGCAGTTCTTC. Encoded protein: CASSPGLAGAYSYNEQFF.

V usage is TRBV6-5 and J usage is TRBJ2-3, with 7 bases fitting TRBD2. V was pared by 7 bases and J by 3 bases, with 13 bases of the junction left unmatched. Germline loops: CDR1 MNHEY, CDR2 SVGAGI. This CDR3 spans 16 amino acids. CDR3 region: CASTREASGLTDTQYF. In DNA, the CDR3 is TGTGCCAGCACCCGGGAGGCTAGCGGATTAACAGATACGCAGTATTTT.

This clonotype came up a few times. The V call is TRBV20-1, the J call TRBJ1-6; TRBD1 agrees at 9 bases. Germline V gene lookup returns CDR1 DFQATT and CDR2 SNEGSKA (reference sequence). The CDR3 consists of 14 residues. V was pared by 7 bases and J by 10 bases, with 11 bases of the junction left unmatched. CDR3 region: CSVRTGTGSSPLHF. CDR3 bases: TGCAGTGTAAGGACCGGGACAGGGAGCTCACCCCTCCACTTT.

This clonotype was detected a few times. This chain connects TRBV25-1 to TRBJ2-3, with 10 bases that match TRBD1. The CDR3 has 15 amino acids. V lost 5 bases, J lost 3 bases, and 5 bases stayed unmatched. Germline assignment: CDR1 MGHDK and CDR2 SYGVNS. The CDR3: CASSNRDRGTDTQYF. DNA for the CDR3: TGTGCCAGCAGTAACCGGGACAGGGGAACAGATACGCAGTATTTT.

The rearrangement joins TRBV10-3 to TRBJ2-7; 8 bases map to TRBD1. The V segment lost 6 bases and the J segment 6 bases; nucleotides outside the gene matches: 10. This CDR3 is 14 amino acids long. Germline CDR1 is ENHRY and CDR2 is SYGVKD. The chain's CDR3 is CAISSTGVRREQYF. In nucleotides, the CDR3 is TGTGCCATCAGCTCGACAGGGGTGCGTCGCGAGCAGTACTTC.

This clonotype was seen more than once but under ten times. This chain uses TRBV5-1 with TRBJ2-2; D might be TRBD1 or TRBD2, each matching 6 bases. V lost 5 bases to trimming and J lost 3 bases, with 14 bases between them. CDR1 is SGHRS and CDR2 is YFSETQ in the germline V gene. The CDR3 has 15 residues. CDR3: CASSVGGLDTGELFF. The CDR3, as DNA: TGCGCCAGCAGTGTTGGGGGGCTCGACACCGGGGAGCTGTTTTTT.

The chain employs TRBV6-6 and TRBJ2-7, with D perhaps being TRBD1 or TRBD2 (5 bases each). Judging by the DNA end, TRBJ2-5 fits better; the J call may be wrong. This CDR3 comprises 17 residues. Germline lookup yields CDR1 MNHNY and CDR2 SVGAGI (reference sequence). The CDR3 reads CASSGPLNRQRDETQYF. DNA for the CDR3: TGTGCCAGCAGCGGCCCATTAAACCGACAGAGGGACGAGACCCAGTACTTC.

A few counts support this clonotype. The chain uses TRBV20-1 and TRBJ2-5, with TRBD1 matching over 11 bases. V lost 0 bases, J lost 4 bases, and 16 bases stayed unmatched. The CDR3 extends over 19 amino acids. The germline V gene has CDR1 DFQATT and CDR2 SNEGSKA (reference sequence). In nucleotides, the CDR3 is TGCAGTGCTAGAGATCGTCTGAGGGGACAGGGGGGAGGTCGAGAGACCCAGTACTTC. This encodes CSARDRLRGQGGGRETQYF.

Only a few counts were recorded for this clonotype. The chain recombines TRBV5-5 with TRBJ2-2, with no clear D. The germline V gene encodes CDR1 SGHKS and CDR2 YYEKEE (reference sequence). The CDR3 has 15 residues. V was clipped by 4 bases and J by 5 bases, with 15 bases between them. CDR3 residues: CASSPRRVGTGELFF. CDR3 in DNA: TGTGCCAGCAGCCCCAGACGTGTTGGTACCGGGGAGCTGTTTTTT.